This T cell receptor beta chain was recorded in a study of cytomegalovirus exposure and HLA in healthy donors. The assay was immunoSEQ multiplex PCR, and TCRdb's table has in-frame clones only and misses some. The sample holds 85,000 to 95,000 clones; roughly 96% are singletons and the top ten take 0.6% to 0.95%. The CDR3 has 18 residues. Germline CDR1 SGHDN, CDR2 FVKESK. V lost 4 bases and J lost 0; bases outside the gene matches: 13. This receptor was taken from a man between 18 and 35 years old in good health and CMV-seronegative. Sequenced sample: PBMCs. The rearrangement joins TRBV14 to TRBJ2-7; 9 positions match TRBD1. Here the CDR3 DNA reads TGTGCCAGCAGCCGGATTAACCCGGGACAGGGACGCTCCTACGAGCAGTACTTC. This gives the protein CASSRINPGQGRSYEQYF.